The 30 T cell receptor beta chains reported below all come from one sample, sequenced in a study of regulatory T cells in long-lasting Graves disease. Assembly of TCR beta libraries relied on iRepertoire HTBI primers together with Arm-PCR of CDR3 regions. From the multiplex PCR reads, TCRdb called clonotypes with MiXCR, one entry per CDR3 protein. This table holds about half a million distinct CDR3 sequences, around 13% found once. Specified time point: newly diagnosed GD, antithyroid drugs for less than 3 months. Scientists built the TCR library using RNA that was extracted from PBMCs. These data were also filed under a second study, of T cells in Graves' hyperthyroidism and ophthalmopathy.

Sequencing used peripheral blood mononuclear cells (PBMCs), obtained at new diagnosis, from a patient treated with antithyroid drugs. The origin of the receptors is a young woman with Graves disease.

This clonotype occurred a few times. The chain combines TRBV7-9 with TRBJ2-3; no clear D. Per the germline V gene, CDR1 is SEHNR and CDR2 is FQNEAQ (reference sequence). Trimming stripped 5 bases from V and 1 base from J, with 13 bases between. This CDR3 comprises 15 residues. The CDR3 region has the DNA TGTGCCAGCAGCCACGTTACAGTGGGCACAGATACGCAGTATTTT. Its protein is CASSHVTVGTDTQYF.

This clonotype occurred many times. V and J are TRBV28 and TRBJ2-7; D gene uncertain. Germline assignment: CDR1 MDHEN and CDR2 SYDVKM. Trimming stripped 6 bases from V and 3 bases from J, with 9 bases between. This CDR3 is built from 12 residues. In DNA, the CDR3 is TGTGCCAGCAGCCCGGTCCGCTACGAGCAGTACTTC. Translating it yields CASSPVRYEQYF.

This clonotype was counted ten times or more. This chain links TRBV7-2 with TRBJ2-1; D is uncertain. V lost 0 bases to trimming and J lost 9 bases, with 9 bases between them. Looked up from germline, CDR1 is SGHTA and CDR2 is FQGNSA. CDR3 length equals 13 residues. The CDR3 loop is CASSLAITGEQFF. The CDR3 DNA follows: TGTGCCAGCAGCTTAGCGATCACGGGTGAGCAGTTCTTC.

Many counts were recorded for this clonotype. The rearrangement joins TRBV16 to TRBJ1-1; perhaps TRBD1 as D (5 bases). V was shortened by 4 bases and J by 0 bases, with 12 bases between the two germline ends. The CDR3 sequence is 15 residues long. Germline CDR1 is KGHSY and CDR2 is FQNENV. CDR3 coding DNA: TGTGCCAGCAGCCCCAAGGGCAGGGTGAACACTGAAGCTTTCTTT. Translating gives CASSPKGRVNTEAFF.

The V call is TRBV25-1, the J call TRBJ2-7; D uncertain. Germline loops: CDR1 MGHDK, CDR2 SYGVNS. Between the trimmed V and J ends, which lost 1 base and 6 bases, there was a span of 13 bases. The CDR3 contains 14 residues. CDR3 DNA: TGTGCCAGCAGTGAATCGGGTCTCCCCTCCGAGCAGTACTTC. This codes for CASSESGLPSEQYF.

The table lists this clonotype with many counts. The chain uses TRBV19 and TRBJ1-6, with TRBD1 as a possible D gene (6 bases). From germline, CDR1 is LNHDA and CDR2 SQIVND (reference sequence). V lost 10 bases and J lost 0, with 13 bases in between. CDR3 length equals 15 residues. The CDR3 DNA reads TGTGCCACTGCCGGACAGTTCTCCTATAATTCACCCCTCCACTTT. Translating gives CATAGQFSYNSPLHF.

This clonotype has a count of ten or more. The V gene is TRBV11-2, the J gene TRBJ2-7, with D perhaps matching TRBD1 (5 bases). The CDR3 spans 13 residues. Germline CDR1 reads SGHAT; CDR2 reads FQNNGV. Trimming stripped 0 bases from V and 6 bases from J, with 9 bases between. The CDR3 protein is CASSLDRDGEQYF. The CDR3 DNA sequence: TGTGCCAGCAGCTTAGACAGGGATGGCGAGCAGTACTTC.

This clonotype was observed at least ten times. The gene calls are TRBV19 and TRBJ1-1; D is unclear. Per germline, CDR1 LNHDA and CDR2 SQIVND (reference sequence). The ends were cut back, 7 bases at V and 6 bases at J, with 18 bases in the middle. This CDR3 region has 14 residues. CDR3 coding DNA: TGTGCCAGTACCTCCACCGGGATGGTTTCTGAAGCTTTCTTT. Translating it yields CASTSTGMVSEAFF.

As regards this clonotype: This may be a read error, as it is one base from a much larger clone. The chain employs TRBV5-6 and TRBJ2-7, with D perhaps TRBD2 (6 bases). The V gene's germline CDR1 is SGHDT and CDR2 YYEEEE. This CDR3 contains 15 residues. This CDR3 is CASSLWGGTPYEKYF. The CDR3 DNA follows: TGTGCCAGCAGCCTGTGGGGCGGGACTCCCTACGAGAAGTACTTC.

In its sample, this clonotype was seen many times. The rearrangement joins TRBV7-9 to TRBJ1-5; possibly TRBD1 for D (5 bases). Germline V CDR1 and CDR2: SEHNR, FQNEAQ (reference sequence). CDR3 size: 14 residues. V lost 3 bases and J 1 base, leaving 7 bases between the germline ends. The CDR3 DNA reads TGTGCCAGCAGCTTGAAGGGGAGCAATCAGCCCCAGCATTTT. Translation: CASSLKGSNQPQHF. The entire variable domain, with the rest obtained from reference TRBV7-9 and TRBJ1-5, is as follows: DTGVSQNPRHKITKRGQNVTFRCDPISEHNRLYWYRQTLGQGPEFLTYFQNEAQLEKSRLLSDRFSAERPKGSFSTLEIQRTEQGDSAMYLCASSLKGSNQPQHFGDGTRLSIL.

This clonotype was counted many times. The J gene is TRBJ2-7, the V gene TRBV9, with D unclear. This CDR3 has 11 amino acids. Trimming pared 8 bases from V and 4 bases from J, leaving 10 bases between. Germline CDR1 is SGDLS and CDR2 is YYNGEE. CDR3 residues: CARSWGYEQYF. The CDR3 coding sequence is TGTGCCAGATCCTGGGGTTACGAGCAGTACTTC.

A few counts support this clonotype. The chain combines TRBV20-1 with TRBJ2-7; D may be TRBD2 (6 bases). From germline, CDR1 is DFQATT and CDR2 SNEGSKA (reference sequence). V lost 0 bases and J 2 bases, leaving 17 bases between the germline ends. CDR3 length: 16 residues. The CDR3 here is CSARDSSSVFPYEQYF. The CDR3 DNA reads as TGCAGTGCTAGAGATTCGTCTAGCGTCTTCCCCTACGAGCAGTACTTC.

V gene TRBV29-1 combines with J gene TRBJ2-2; D is unresolved. This CDR3 has 12 residues. Germline-derived CDR1 and CDR2 are SQVTM and ANQGSEA. Trimming shortened V by 4 bases and J by 1 base, and 4 bases separated the two germline ends. This CDR3 reads CSVVQNTGELFF. The CDR3 DNA is TGCAGCGTTGTACAGAACACCGGGGAGCTGTTTTTT.

This clonotype was observed many times. The chain employs TRBV15 and TRBJ2-1; 8 positions match TRBD2. Germline loops: CDR1 LNHNV, CDR2 YYDKDF (reference sequence). The trim removed 3 bases at V and 8 bases at J, leaving 9 bases unmatched. The CDR3 covers 15 residues. CDR3 residues: CATSRGGSGNDEQFF. In DNA, the CDR3 is TGTGCCACCAGCAGGGGAGGTAGCGGGAACGATGAGCAGTTCTTC.

This clonotype was counted many times. The chain links TRBV29-1 to TRBJ2-5; D possibly corresponds to TRBD1 (6 bases). This CDR3 has 12 residues. The germline gives CDR1 SQVTM, CDR2 ANQGSEA. Trimming pared 6 bases from V and 5 bases from J, leaving 13 bases between. This CDR3 is CSVGQPVETQYF. The DNA for the CDR3 is TGCAGCGTCGGACAGCCAGTGGAGACCCAGTACTTC. Based on the CDR3 plus reference TRBV29-1 and TRBJ2-5, the full variable domain is SAVISQKPSRDICQRGTSLTIQCQVDSQVTMMFWYRQQPGQSLTLIATANQGSEATYESGFVIDKFPISRPNLTFSTLTVSNMSPEDSSIYLCSVGQPVETQYFGPGTRLLVL.

This clonotype was detected a few times. With a far larger clone one base away, a read error is the likely cause. The CDR3 bases are TGTGCCGGCAGCGGTGGGGGGCATGAGCAGTTCTTC. It encodes CAGSGGGHEQFF. J is TRBJ2-1 and V is TRBV11-2; the D gene could be TRBD1 or TRBD2 (6 bases each). The CDR3 has 12 amino acids. The germline gives CDR1 SGHAT, CDR2 FQNNGV.

This clonotype was observed many times. The V and J genes are TRBV30 and TRBJ1-1; no definite D call. The ends were cut back, 5 bases at V and 6 bases at J, with 7 bases in the middle. The CDR3 has 10 amino acids. Per the germline V gene, CDR1 is GTSNPN and CDR2 is SVGIG (reference sequence). CDR3 in DNA: TGTGCCTGGGCCAGCCCTGAAGCTTTCTTT. This codes for CAWASPEAFF.

The chain couples TRBV28 to TRBJ2-1; D is tentatively TRBD1 or TRBD2 (7 bases each). CDR1 is MDHEN and CDR2 is SYDVKM in the germline V gene. V lost 10 bases and J 8 bases, leaving 24 bases between the germline ends. The CDR3 has 15 amino acids. The CDR3 spells CATREQGGGWDEQFF. The CDR3 DNA is TGTGCCACGAGAGAGCAGGGGGGAGGGTGGGATGAGCAGTTCTTC.

This clonotype was recorded many times. The CDR3 sequence is CASSLVERGDRDTQYF. DNA of the CDR3: TGTGCCAGCAGCTTAGTGGAGCGGGGGGACCGGGATACGCAGTATTTT. The V call is TRBV13, the J call TRBJ2-3, with 9 bases identical to TRBD2. CDR3 size: 16 residues. CDR1 is PRHDT, CDR2 FYEKMQ, per germline (reference sequence). V lost 1 base and J lost 6; bases outside the gene matches: 8.

This clonotype was counted at least ten times. The chain employs TRBV7-2 and TRBJ2-3; D is unresolved. The CDR3 is 13 residues long. Trimming stripped 4 bases from V and 6 bases from J, with 11 bases between. CDR1 is SGHTA and CDR2 is FQGNSA in the germline V gene. Here the CDR3 DNA reads TGTGCCAGCAGCTCCCCCCCCCGGGATACGCAGTATTTT. Amino acids: CASSSPPRDTQYF.

The sample holds many counts of this clonotype. The rearrangement links TRBV7-9 to TRBJ1-4; D not resolved. The CDR3 has 17 residues. Trimming shortened V by 2 bases and J by 2 bases, and 15 bases separated the two germline ends. Germline V lookup: CDR1 SEHNR, CDR2 FQNEAQ (reference sequence). The CDR3 nucleotides are TGTGCCAGCAGCTTACCGCGACCGGAATCTACTAATGAAAAACTGTTTTTT. It is translated as CASSLPRPESTNEKLFF. Full variable domain (missing parts from reference TRBV7-9 and TRBJ1-4): DTGVSQNPRHKITKRGQNVTFRCDPISEHNRLYWYRQTLGQGPEFLTYFQNEAQLEKSRLLSDRFSAERPKGSFSTLEIQRTEQGDSAMYLCASSLPRPESTNEKLFFGSGTQLSVL.

The chain has TRBV7-8 and TRBJ2-1; 10 nucleotides line up with TRBD1. The J call is doubtful: the DNA matches TRBJ2-5 better. The CDR3 extends over 13 amino acids. Germline V gives CDR1 SGHVS, CDR2 FQNEAQ. CDR3 in amino acids: CASTTGGSETQYF. The CDR3 region has the DNA TGTGCCAGTACGACAGGGGGCTCGGAGACCCAGTACTTC.

This clonotype was found many times. The J gene is TRBJ2-7, the V gene TRBV6-1, with 11 bases identical to TRBD2. Germline V gives CDR1 MNHNS, CDR2 SASEGT. This CDR3 is 15 amino acids long. With 6 bases clipped from V and 1 base from J, the junction kept 5 bases outside the gene matches. This CDR3 is CASRLLAGGSYEQYF. The CDR3 coding sequence is TGTGCCAGCAGGCTTCTAGCGGGAGGTTCCTACGAGCAGTACTTC.

This clonotype was recorded at least ten times. J is TRBJ1-4 and V is TRBV18; D ambiguous. The CDR3 totals 14 residues. Germline assignment: CDR1 KGHSH and CDR2 LQKENI. Trimming removed 4 bases at V and 0 bases at J, with 6 bases between. CDR3 loop: CASSRRATNEKLFF. The CDR3 DNA sequence: TGTGCCAGCTCACGCAGAGCAACTAATGAAAAACTGTTTTTT.

The genes are TRBV12-3 or TRBV12-4 and TRBJ2-3, with D maybe TRBD2 (5 bases). Trimming pared 3 bases from V and 0 bases from J, leaving 10 bases between. The CDR3 loop spans 15 amino acids. CDR3: CASSFSEGSTDTQYF. The CDR3, as DNA: TGTGCCAGCAGTTTTAGCGAGGGTAGCACAGATACGCAGTATTTT.

This clonotype was recorded a few times. The chain is built from TRBV7-8 and TRBJ1-1, with no clear D. The CDR3 totals 15 residues. The germline gives CDR1 SGHVS, CDR2 FQNEAQ. V dropped 7 bases and J dropped 1 base, with 16 bases sitting between them. The CDR3 DNA reads TGTGCCAGCATTATAGGTAGGCAGAAGAACACTGAAGCTTTCTTT. Its translation is CASIIGRQKNTEAFF.

This clonotype was recorded many times. J is TRBJ2-3 and V is TRBV12-5; 8 nucleotides agree with TRBD1. J lost 2 bases, V lost 2 bases, and 3 bases had no gene match. CDR1 and CDR2 (germline): LGHNT, FRNRAP. The CDR3 consists of 15 residues. The CDR3 DNA is TGTGCTAGTGGTTTGTGGACAGGGATCACAGATACGCAGTATTTT. This gives the protein CASGLWTGITDTQYF.

This clonotype was counted only a few times. This chain links TRBV20-1 with TRBJ1-1; unclear D gene. The length of the CDR3 is 15 residues. Looked up from germline, CDR1 is DFQATT and CDR2 is SNEGSKA (reference sequence). V lost 5 bases, J lost 4 bases, and 20 bases lay in between. The CDR3 protein is CSAPAPGRGGTEAFF. Here the CDR3 DNA reads TGCAGTGCTCCTGCCCCGGGGAGAGGCGGCACTGAAGCTTTCTTT.

V usage is TRBV18 and J usage is TRBJ2-5; tentatively, D is TRBD1 (6 bases). Trimming stripped 3 bases from V and 2 bases from J, with 13 bases between. In germline, CDR1 is KGHSH, CDR2 LQKENI. The CDR3 spans 15 residues. CDR3 DNA sequence: TGTGCCAGCTCACCCAAAGACAGGATTCAAGAGACCCAGTACTTC. This gives the protein CASSPKDRIQETQYF.

The chain has TRBV6-1 and TRBJ2-3, with 10 bases identical to TRBD2. Germline V gives CDR1 MNHNS, CDR2 SASEGT. The CDR3 totals 16 residues. V shed 3 bases and J 4 bases; nucleotides not matched to a gene: 7. CDR3 in DNA: TGTGCCAGCAGTGATAGGGCTAGCGGGAGTCCAGATACGCAGTATTTT. Its protein product is CASSDRASGSPDTQYF.